The 25 T cell receptor beta chains below all came from one sample that was sequenced in a study of technical replicates of blood from a few donors. The data were produced by immunoSEQ multiplex PCR, yet TCRdb's version contains in-frame clones alone and is incomplete. The sample carries 60,000 or so clones, around nine tenths recorded once. Specimen: PBMCs. These receptors all come from a human donor in good health. Some clones in this sample may be carry-over from other donors' samples.

CDR3 nucleotides: TGTGCCAGCAGCCTCGGGACAGTCACCGGGGAGCTGTTTTTT. Translation: CASSLGTVTGELFF. The chain has TRBV7-9 and TRBJ2-2; 7 nucleotides agree with TRBD1. The length of the CDR3 is 14 residues. The V gene's germline CDR1 is SEHNR and CDR2 FQNEAQ (reference sequence). The V gene end was trimmed by 5 bases and the J gene end by 4 bases; junction bases not matched to a gene: 4.

This rearrangement joins TRBV27 to TRBJ2-7; TRBD2 might be the D (5 bases). Trimming stripped 0 bases from V and 2 bases from J, with 5 bases between. CDR1 is MNHEY, CDR2 SMNVEV, per germline (reference sequence). This CDR3 contains 13 residues. The CDR3 is CASSLSAAYEQYF. CDR3 DNA sequence: TGTGCCAGCAGTTTATCAGCGGCCTACGAGCAGTACTTC.

V is TRBV2 and J is TRBJ2-7, with 10 positions matching TRBD1. The CDR3 loop spans 13 amino acids. Germline V CDR1 and CDR2: SNHLY, FYNNEI. V shed 6 bases and J 5 bases; nucleotides not matched to a gene: 4. CDR3 nucleotides: TGTGCCAGCAGATTAGGGACAGGGGACGAGCAGTACTTC. The encoded protein is CASRLGTGDEQYF.

The rearrangement uses TRBV2 and TRBJ1-5; 8 bases fit TRBD1. The CDR3 has 15 amino acids. CDR1 SNHLY and CDR2 FYNNEI come from the germline V gene. V lost 6 bases and J lost 0; bases outside the gene matches: 4. The CDR3 region has the DNA TGTGCCAGCAGGGGACAGGAGCTTAGCAATCAGCCCCAGCATTTT. This translates into CASRGQELSNQPQHF.

There are a few counts of this clone. This rearrangement joins TRBV6-5 to TRBJ1-2; 9 bases line up with TRBD1. Per the germline V gene, CDR1 is MNHEY and CDR2 is SVGAGI. V was clipped by 5 bases and J by 6 bases; unmatched bases: 7. CDR3 length equals 14 residues. As DNA, the CDR3 is TGTGCCAGCAGTACAGGGGGCGATCGGAATGGCTACACCTTC. It translates to CASSTGGDRNGYTF.

V gene TRBV4-3 combines with J gene TRBJ2-3, with D unclear. This CDR3 is 11 amino acids long. Trimming removed 11 bases from V and 5 bases from J, with 11 bases in between. Germline CDR1 and CDR2: LGHNA and YSLEER. The CDR3, as DNA: TGCGCCCGCTCCCTGAGAGATACGCAGTATTTT. Amino acid sequence: CARSLRDTQYF.

In its sample, this clone was seen once. The rearrangement joins TRBV4-1 to TRBJ2-5, with D possibly being TRBD2 (5 bases). In germline, CDR1 is MGHRA, CDR2 YSYEKL. This CDR3 spans 14 amino acids. Trimming left V 5 bases short and J 5 bases short, with 15 bases between. CDR3 bases: TGCGCCAGCAGCAAGCTAGCTGATTGGGAGACCCAGTACTTC. It translates to CASSKLADWETQYF.

This clone appeared a single time. The chain combines TRBV12-5 with TRBJ2-1, with 7 bases lining up with TRBD1. V was pared by 2 bases and J by 2 bases, with 3 bases of the junction left unmatched. Germline-derived CDR1 and CDR2 are LGHNT and FRNRAP. There are 15 residues in the CDR3. CDR3 nucleotides: TGTGCTAGTGGTTTGTTACAGGGGACCTACAATGAGCAGTTCTTC. The encoded protein is CASGLLQGTYNEQFF.

The chain carries TRBV6-6 and TRBJ1-1, with 8 bases identical to TRBD1. CDR3 size: 12 residues. The V and J ends lost 8 bases and 4 bases, in that order; junction bases with no gene match: 3. The germline V gene has CDR1 MNHNY and CDR2 SVGAGI (reference sequence). The CDR3: CASLTGGTEAFF. For the CDR3, the DNA is TGTGCCAGCTTAACAGGGGGCACTGAAGCTTTCTTT.

V gene TRBV27 combines with J gene TRBJ2-1, with TRBD2 as a possible D gene (6 bases). The V end lost 3 bases, the J end lost 8 bases, and 11 bases lay between the germline ends. The CDR3 totals 13 residues. Germline CDR1 reads MNHEY; CDR2 reads SMNVEV (reference sequence). The CDR3 spells CASSFTWRDEQFF. The CDR3, as DNA: TGTGCCAGCAGTTTTACCTGGAGGGATGAGCAGTTCTTC.

J is TRBJ1-1 and V is TRBV19; tentatively, D is TRBD1 (5 bases). The ends were cut back, 9 bases at V and 0 bases at J, with 8 bases in the middle. Germline V gives CDR1 LNHDA, CDR2 SQIVND (reference sequence). The CDR3 is 12 residues long. The CDR3, as DNA: TGTGCCAGCGGGGGGTTGAACACTGAAGCTTTCTTT. Translating it yields CASGGLNTEAFF.

The chain joins TRBV11-3 to TRBJ2-3; 11 bases align to TRBD2. The CDR3 is 17 residues long. With V trimmed by 5 bases and J by 0 bases, 7 bases remained unmatched. Germline assignment: CDR1 SGHNT and CDR2 YENEEA. CDR3: CASSLGTSGSSTDTQYF. In DNA, the CDR3 is TGTGCCAGCAGCCTAGGGACTAGCGGCTCTAGCACAGATACGCAGTATTTT. Full variable domain (rest looked up from reference TRBV11-3 and TRBJ2-3): EAGVVQSPRYKIIEKKQPVAFWCNPISGHNTLYWYLQNLGQGPELLIRYENEEAVDDSQLPKDRFSAERLKGVDSTLKIQPAELGDSAVYLCASSLGTSGSSTDTQYFGPGTRLTVL.

J is TRBJ2-7 and V is TRBV19; D is possibly TRBD2 (6 bases). The germline V gene has CDR1 LNHDA and CDR2 SQIVND (reference sequence). The CDR3 contains 14 residues. Trimming removed 7 bases at V and 6 bases at J, with 19 bases between. The CDR3 loop reads CASNQQFGGGEQYF. The CDR3 coding sequence is TGTGCCAGTAACCAACAGTTTGGGGGAGGCGAGCAGTACTTC.

This chain uses TRBV7-3 with TRBJ2-3; TRBD2 agrees at 10 bases. The CDR3 sequence is 14 residues long. With V trimmed by 0 bases and J by 11 bases, 5 bases remained unmatched. Germline CDR1 is SGHTA and CDR2 is FQGTGA. Written as DNA, the CDR3 is TGTGCCAGCAGCTTAACAACTAGCGGGAACGTGCAGTATTTT. Its translation is CASSLTTSGNVQYF.

The rearrangement links TRBV5-1 to TRBJ1-2; a possible D gene is TRBD1 (5 bases). The CDR3 runs to 16 residues. Trimming removed 0 bases at V and 1 base at J, with 13 bases between. CDR1 is SGHRS, CDR2 YFSETQ, per germline. This chain's CDR3 is CASSLAAAGRNYGYTF. Written as DNA, the CDR3 is TGCGCCAGCAGCTTGGCCGCGGCAGGGCGTAACTATGGCTACACCTTC.

Remarks on this clone: An end of the junction does not agree with germline; a read error may underlie this. The V call is TRBV29-1, the J call TRBJ1-4, with 7 bases fitting TRBD1. Germline CDR1 reads SQVTM; CDR2 reads ANQGSEA. The CDR3 is 12 amino acids. The DNA for the CDR3 is TGCAGCGTTGAGGGGGGACAGCTCTCGAGGGTTTTT. Translated: CSVEGGQLSRVF.

This chain connects TRBV11-3 to TRBJ2-7; 9 nucleotides match TRBD1. The CDR3 is 13 amino acids. CDR1 SGHNT and CDR2 YENEEA come from the germline V gene. The trim removed 4 bases at V and 4 bases at J, leaving 2 bases unmatched. CDR3 sequence reads: CASSYGQGYEQYF. CDR3 nucleotide sequence: TGTGCCAGCAGCTACGGACAGGGGTACGAGCAGTACTTC.

The chain is built from TRBV14 and TRBJ1-1, with D possibly being TRBD1 (6 bases). CDR1 and CDR2 from the germline V gene are SGHDN and FVKESK. CDR3 size: 14 residues. Trimming removed 2 bases from V and 3 bases from J, with 10 bases in between. CDR3 amino acids: CASSQQAGDTEAFF. CDR3 nucleotide sequence: TGTGCCAGCAGCCAACAGGCAGGGGACACTGAAGCTTTCTTT.

The chain uses TRBV19 and TRBJ1-2; D is possibly TRBD1 (5 bases). V dropped 7 bases and J dropped 12 bases, with 12 bases sitting between them. This CDR3 has 10 residues. Germline assignment: CDR1 LNHDA and CDR2 SQIVND (reference sequence). The CDR3 DNA is TGTGCCAGTACTGCAGGGTGGAACACCTTC. This translates into CASTAGWNTF. Full variable domain (remainder filled in from reference TRBV19 and TRBJ1-2): DGGITQSPKYLFRKEGQNVTLSCEQNLNHDAMYWYRQDPGQGLRLIYYSQIVNDFQKGDIAEGYSVSREKKESFPLTVTSAQKNPTAFYLCASTAGWNTFGSGTRLTVV.

The V call is TRBV7-2, the J call TRBJ2-3; D gene unclear. Germline CDR1 is SGHTA and CDR2 is FQGNSA. V dropped 3 bases and J dropped 5 bases, with 3 bases sitting between them. The CDR3 is made up of 11 amino acids. The DNA for the CDR3 is TGTGCCAGCAGCTTCGGAGATACGCAGTATTTT. This encodes CASSFGDTQYF.

This chain uses TRBV5-1 with TRBJ1-1; D may be TRBD1 (5 bases). V dropped 4 bases and J dropped 6 bases, with 13 bases sitting between them. CDR1 is SGHRS and CDR2 is YFSETQ in the germline V gene. There are 13 residues in the CDR3. The CDR3 region is CASSPLGDSEAFF. The CDR3 coding sequence is TGCGCCAGCAGCCCCTTGGGGGACTCTGAAGCTTTCTTT.

The J gene is TRBJ2-6, the V gene TRBV5-1; D might be TRBD2 (6 bases). CDR1 and CDR2 from the germline V gene are SGHRS and YFSETQ. V was clipped by 0 bases and J by 0 bases, with 10 bases between them. CDR3 size: 17 residues. Here the CDR3 reads CASSLVTRDSGANVLTF. CDR3 sequence (DNA): TGCGCCAGCAGCTTGGTCACGCGGGACTCTGGGGCCAACGTCCTGACTTTC. The complete variable domain, with remaining parts taken from reference TRBV5-1 and TRBJ2-6, reads KAGVTQTPRYLIKTRGQQVTLSCSPISGHRSVSWYQQTPGQGLQFLFEYFSETQRNKGNFPGRFSGRQFSNSRSEMNVSTLELGDSALYLCASSLVTRDSGANVLTFGAGSRLTVL.

J is TRBJ1-6 and V is TRBV6-1; 8 bases match TRBD1. The CDR3 spans 16 residues. From germline, CDR1 is MNHNS and CDR2 SASEGT. Trimming cost V 2 bases and J 10 bases; bases outside gene matches: 10. CDR3 nucleotides: TGTGCCAGCAGTGAACGGCCCCAGGGGGCGGGATCACCCCTCCACTTT. It translates to CASSERPQGAGSPLHF.

The V and J genes are TRBV28 and TRBJ1-4, with 8 bases aligning to TRBD1. Germline CDR1 is MDHEN and CDR2 is SYDVKM. The CDR3 is made up of 15 amino acids. J lost 6 bases, V lost 2 bases, and 5 bases had no gene match. The CDR3 DNA follows: TGTGCCAGCAGTTTAGTCGGACAGGGTGATGAAAAACTGTTTTTT. Its translation: CASSLVGQGDEKLFF.

V usage is TRBV4-3 and J usage is TRBJ2-7, with 11 bases lining up with TRBD2. After removal of 1 base from V and 4 bases from J, the junction contained 9 bases not matched to a gene. Looked up from germline, CDR1 is LGHNA and CDR2 is YSLEER. The CDR3 has 17 amino acids. CDR3 bases: TGCGCCAGCAGCCAAGCGTATGGGACTAGCGGATTGTACGAGCAGTACTTC. This codes for CASSQAYGTSGLYEQYF.